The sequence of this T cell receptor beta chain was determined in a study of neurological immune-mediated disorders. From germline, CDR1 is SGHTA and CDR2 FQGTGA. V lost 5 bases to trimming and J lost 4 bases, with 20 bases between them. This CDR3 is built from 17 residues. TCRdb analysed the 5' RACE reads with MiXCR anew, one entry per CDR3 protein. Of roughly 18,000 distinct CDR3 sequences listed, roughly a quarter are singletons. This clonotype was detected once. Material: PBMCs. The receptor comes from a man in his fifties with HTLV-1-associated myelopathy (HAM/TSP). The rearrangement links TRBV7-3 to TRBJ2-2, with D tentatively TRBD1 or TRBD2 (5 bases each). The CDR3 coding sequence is TGTGCCAGCAGCCCGCCGGGGACCCTAGGAGGCACCGGGGAGCTGTTTTTT. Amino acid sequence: CASSPPGTLGGTGELFF.